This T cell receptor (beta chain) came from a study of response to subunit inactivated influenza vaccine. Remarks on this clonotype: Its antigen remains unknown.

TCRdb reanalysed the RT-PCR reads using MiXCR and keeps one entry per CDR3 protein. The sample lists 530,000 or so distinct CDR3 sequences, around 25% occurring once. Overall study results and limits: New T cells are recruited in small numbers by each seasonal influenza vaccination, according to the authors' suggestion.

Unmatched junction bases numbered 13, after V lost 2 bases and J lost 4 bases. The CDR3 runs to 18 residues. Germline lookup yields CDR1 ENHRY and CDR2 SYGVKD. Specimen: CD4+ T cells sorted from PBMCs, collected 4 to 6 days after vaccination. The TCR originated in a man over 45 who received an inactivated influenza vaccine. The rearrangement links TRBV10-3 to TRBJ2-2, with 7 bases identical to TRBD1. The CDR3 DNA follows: TGTGCCATCAGTGAGCCGAACCGACCCGGGACAGCCACCGGGGAGCTGTTTTTT. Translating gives CAISEPNRPGTATGELFF.